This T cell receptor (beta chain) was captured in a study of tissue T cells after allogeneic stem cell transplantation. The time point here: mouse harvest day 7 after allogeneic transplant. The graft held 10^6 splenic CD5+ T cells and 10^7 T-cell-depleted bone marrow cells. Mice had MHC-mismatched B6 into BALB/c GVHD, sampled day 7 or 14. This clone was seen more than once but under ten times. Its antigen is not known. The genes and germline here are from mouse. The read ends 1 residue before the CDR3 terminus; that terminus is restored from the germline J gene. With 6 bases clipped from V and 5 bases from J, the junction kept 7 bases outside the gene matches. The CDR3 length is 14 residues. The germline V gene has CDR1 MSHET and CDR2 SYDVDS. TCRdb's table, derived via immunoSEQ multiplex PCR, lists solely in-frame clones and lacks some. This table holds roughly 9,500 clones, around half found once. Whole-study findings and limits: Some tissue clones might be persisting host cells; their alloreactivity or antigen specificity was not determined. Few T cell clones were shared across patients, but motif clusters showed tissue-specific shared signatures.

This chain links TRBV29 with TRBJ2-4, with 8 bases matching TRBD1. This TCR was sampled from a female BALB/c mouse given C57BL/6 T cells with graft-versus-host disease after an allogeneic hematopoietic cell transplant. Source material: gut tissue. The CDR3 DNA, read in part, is TGTGCTAGCAGCTACAGGGGGAAAGGAAACACCTTGTAC. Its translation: CASSYRGKGNTLY. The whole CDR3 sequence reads CASSYRGKGNTLYF.